This TCR beta chain was obtained from a study of blood T cell repertoires in COVID-19. About the study: There were acute and convalescent COVID-19 samples, and they came from the United States, Italy and Spain. PBMCs, B-cell-depleted T cells, or T cells provided the cDNA or gDNA that made up the material.

The CDR3 contains 18 residues. Germline CDR1 and CDR2: GTSNPN and SVGIG (reference sequence). V was shortened by 7 bases and J by 1 base, with 28 bases between the two germline ends. Clones were read by immunoSEQ multiplex PCR, and TCRdb kept only the in-frame ones, dropping some. This table holds over 250,000 clones, approximately 91% found once. This TCR derives from a woman aged 25 to 39 with acute or convalescent COVID-19. The sequencing input was peripheral blood. V and J are TRBV30 and TRBJ1-1; possible D gene TRBD1, 5 bases. The CDR3 nucleotides read TGTGCCTCTAGGGGCATCGGCGGACCAAAATTAAGGAACACTGAAGCTTTCTTT. Translation: CASRGIGGPKLRNTEAFF. The variable domain in full, with the rest retrieved from reference TRBV30 and TRBJ1-1, is SQTIHQWPATLVQPVGSPLSLECTVEGTSNPNLYWYRQAAGRGLQLLFYSVGIGQISSEVPQNLSASRPQDRQFILSSKKLLLSDSGFYLCASRGIGGPKLRNTEAFFGQGTRLTVV.